This passage covers 32 T cell receptor beta chains from one sample sequenced in a study of tumor-infiltrating lymphocytes in primary liver carcinoma. The roughly 18-34 mg bulk tissue piece was not sorted before simultaneous RNA and DNA extraction. The authors made TCR beta cDNA from roughly 480 ng total RNA with a constant-region primer. Modified slightly, ARM-PCR produced TCR beta libraries over three nested multiplex PCR rounds. Running roughly 10 cycles apiece, the first two PCR rounds relied on TRBV1-TRBV30 forward primers together with a C-beta reverse primer. TCRdb recomputed calls from the multiplex PCR reads with MiXCR, one row per CDR3 protein. The sample has approximately 110,000 distinct CDR3 sequences, 60% to 75% seen once. The sequencing sample was made of liver tumor tissue from sampling region 3. Subset meaning: tumor region T3, left-lateral pole. These receptors were taken from a woman aged 60 to 75 with primary liver carcinoma and hepatitis B virus infection.

This clonotype was seen repeatedly, ten times or more. V usage is TRBV5-4 and J usage is TRBJ2-7; D unresolved. This CDR3 contains 13 residues. CDR1 is SGHNT and CDR2 is YYREEE in the germline V gene (reference sequence). The V and J ends lost 4 bases and 4 bases respectively, with 12 bases between them. This CDR3 reads CASSQQHGYEQYF. The CDR3 nucleotides are TGTGCCAGCAGCCAACAGCACGGGTACGAGCAGTACTTC.

This clonotype was seen ten or more times. The chain recombines TRBV28 with TRBJ2-7; the D gene is possibly TRBD2 (5 bases). Germline lookup yields CDR1 MDHEN and CDR2 SYDVKM. Between the trimmed V and J ends, which lost 6 bases and 3 bases, there was a span of 12 bases. The CDR3 has 13 amino acids. The CDR3: CASRAPLVYEQYF. The CDR3 coding sequence is TGTGCCAGCAGGGCGCCACTAGTCTACGAGCAGTACTTC.

As regards this clonotype: Given a much more abundant clone one base away, this may be a read error. The chain employs TRBV13 and TRBJ1-1, with D hard to call. CDR3 size: 15 residues. Germline V gene sequence: CDR1 PRHDT, CDR2 FYEKMQ (reference sequence). Trimming removed 1 base at V and 1 base at J, with 10 bases between. The CDR3 nucleotides are TGTGCCAGCAGCTTAGATAACACAGAGAACACTGAAGCTTTCTTT. It is translated as CASSLDNTENTEAFF.

On this clonotype itself: This may be a read error, as it is one base from a much larger clone. This rearrangement joins TRBV5-5 to TRBJ2-2, with D tentatively TRBD2 (5 bases). Trimming took 5 bases from V and 7 from J, leaving 18 bases between them. The CDR3 runs to 15 residues. The V gene's germline CDR1 is SGHKS and CDR2 YYEKEE (reference sequence). CDR3 residues: CASRSPGYRDGELFF. The CDR3, as DNA: TGTGCCAGCAGGAGTCCGGGATACCGCGACGGGGAGCTGTTTTTT.

There are many counts of this clonotype. The chain recombines TRBV6-6 with TRBJ2-1; 7 nucleotides match TRBD2. The length of the CDR3 is 17 residues. J was trimmed by 3 bases and V by 2 bases; bases with no gene match: 10. Germline V gene sequence: CDR1 MNHNY, CDR2 SVGAGI (reference sequence). The CDR3 DNA follows: TGTGCCAGCAGTTACGAGGCCGCTAGCGGATACTACAATGAGCAGTTCTTC. This sequence encodes CASSYEAASGYYNEQFF.

Many counts were recorded for this clonotype. CDR3 bases: TGTGCCAGCAGTTACTCTGAGGCAGGGGGCCGCTACGAGCAGTACTTC. Residues: CASSYSEAGGRYEQYF. V usage is TRBV6-7 and J usage is TRBJ2-7; 8 bases are shared with TRBD1. TRBV6-7 is placed among ORFs of uncertain function. V shed 0 bases, J shed 3 bases, and the junction held 7 bases outside the gene matches. CDR3 size: 16 residues.

On this clonotype: The conserved final phenylalanine or tryptophan is absent from the CDR3, which likely points to a read error. This rearrangement joins TRBV29-1 to TRBJ1-5; no clear D. Looked up from germline, CDR1 is SQVTM and CDR2 is ANQGSEA. Trimming pared 4 bases from V and 6 bases from J, leaving 13 bases between. CDR3 length: 13 residues. The CDR3 loop is CSVVSGTGQPQHL. CDR3 DNA: TGCAGCGTTGTGTCTGGAACGGGTCAGCCCCAGCATCTT.

The chain links TRBV11-2 to TRBJ1-1, with 7 bases identical to TRBD1. After removal of 5 bases from V and 1 base from J, the junction contained 4 bases not matched to a gene. This CDR3 has 14 amino acids. In germline, CDR1 is SGHAT, CDR2 FQNNGV. The chain's CDR3 is CASSPRQGNTEAFF. Here the CDR3 DNA reads TGTGCCAGCAGCCCTCGACAGGGGAACACTGAAGCTTTCTTT.

This clonotype was observed a few times. This sequence may be a read error, since a much larger clone differs from it by one base. The chain combines TRBV14 with TRBJ1-3; TRBD1 is a possible D gene (5 bases). The germline CDR1 and CDR2 sequences are SGHDN and FVKESK. This CDR3 comprises 14 residues. CDR3 sequence: CASSPGYSGNTTYF. The CDR3, as DNA: TGTGCCAGCAGTCCAGGGTACTCTGGAAACACCACATATTTT.

The rearrangement links TRBV7-2 to TRBJ2-5; TRBD1 matches 11 bases. The CDR3 length is 18 residues. V dropped 1 base and J dropped 0; count of bases not matched to a gene: 7. The germline CDR1 and CDR2 sequences are SGHTA and FQGNSA. For the CDR3, the DNA is TGTGCCAGCAGCTTAGTAGGGGGGGACAGGGGGTACCAAGAGACCCAGTACTTC. As protein: CASSLVGGDRGYQETQYF. The complete variable domain, with remaining parts taken from reference TRBV7-2 and TRBJ2-5, reads GAGVSQSPSNKVTEKGKDVELRCDPISGHTALYWYRQSLGQGLEFLIYFQGNSAPDKSGLPSDRFSAERTGGSVSTLTIQRTQQEDSAVYLCASSLVGGDRGYQETQYFGPGTRLLVL.

For this clonotype: Its ends do not fully match the called genes, so a read error is possible. The chain recombines TRBV7-9 with TRBJ2-7; TRBD2 might be the D (6 bases). Looked up from germline, CDR1 is SEHNR and CDR2 is FQNEAQ (reference sequence). The CDR3 length is 13 residues. Written as DNA, the CDR3 is TGTACCAGCAGGCTTAGTGGGGAGGACGAGCAGTACTTC. This gives the protein CTSRLSGEDEQYF.

Turning to this clonotype: A much larger clone sits a single nucleotide away, making a read error possible. The chain employs TRBV28 and TRBJ1-4; 7 nucleotides align to TRBD1. Trimming removed 6 bases from V and 8 bases from J; junction bases left unmatched: 12. The CDR3 totals 15 residues. Germline CDR1 reads MDHEN; CDR2 reads SYDVKM. The CDR3 nucleotides are TGTGCCAGCAGCCCCCCACAGGGGAGTCGGGAAAAACTGTTTTTT. This codes for CASSPPQGSREKLFF.

This chain links TRBV6-1 with TRBJ2-7, with D tentatively TRBD1 (6 bases). V was cut by 1 base and J by 7 bases, with 14 bases left in between. The length of the CDR3 is 14 residues. Germline lookup yields CDR1 MNHNS and CDR2 SASEGT. The CDR3 region is CASSEVGGVGEQYF. CDR3 DNA: TGTGCCAGCAGTGAAGTAGGGGGAGTTGGAGAGCAGTACTTC.

Note on this clonotype: A clone one base away is much larger, so this may be a read error. This is likely a read error, given that the CDR3 carries no conserved phenylalanine or tryptophan at its end. CDR3 residues: CASRLGTDNSPLHY. The CDR3 coding sequence is TGTGCCAGCAGGCTCGGGACAGATAATTCACCCCTCCACTAT. The chain joins TRBV12-3 or TRBV12-4 to TRBJ1-6, with 7 nucleotides matching TRBD1. With V trimmed by 6 bases and J by 5 bases, 4 bases remained unmatched. The CDR3 spans 14 residues.

Of note for this clonotype: A read error is possible here, since a much larger clone lies one base away. The chain carries TRBV6-6 and TRBJ2-2; D is undetermined. The CDR3 sequence is 12 residues long. Germline loops: CDR1 MNHNY, CDR2 SVGAGI (reference sequence). CDR3 nucleotide sequence: TGTGTCAGCACCCCATTGACCGGGGAGCTGTTTTTT. Protein: CVSTPLTGELFF.

This clonotype was seen more than once but under ten times. It may be a read error: a sequence one base away is much more abundant. DNA of the CDR3: TGCGCCACATACATGGGTAGTGAGCAGTACTTC. Protein sequence: CATYMGSEQYF. The chain employs TRBV10-2 and TRBJ2-7; no reliable D call. V dropped 10 bases and J dropped 7 bases, with 14 bases sitting between them. Per the germline V gene, CDR1 is WSHSY and CDR2 is SAAADI. This CDR3 region has 11 residues.

Notes on this clonotype: One end of the junction varies from germline; a read error may be responsible. This chain joins TRBV11-2 and TRBJ2-3; TRBD2 is a possible D gene (6 bases). This CDR3 is 14 amino acids long. CDR1 is SGHAT and CDR2 is FQNNGV in the germline V gene. The CDR3 DNA reads as TGTACCAGCAGCTTCAGGATCTTGGGGGGAACGCAGTATTTT. Encoded protein: CTSSFRILGGTQYF. Full variable domain (rest looked up from reference TRBV11-2 and TRBJ2-3): EAGVAQSPRYKIIEKRQSVAFWCNPISGHATLYWYQQILGQGPKLLIQFQNNGVVDDSQLPKDRFSAERLKGVDSTLKIQPAKLEDSAVYLCTSSFRILGGTQYFGPGTRLTVL.

The chain uses TRBV12-3 or TRBV12-4 and TRBJ1-5, with D possibly being TRBD1 (6 bases). The DNA end is more similar to TRBJ2-3, so the J call may be wrong. This CDR3 is 15 amino acids long. The CDR3: CASSLEDRTNEPQYF. In DNA form, the CDR3 reads TGTGCCAGCAGTTTAGAGGACAGAACCAATGAGCCCCAGTATTTT.

Points on this clonotype: A much more abundant neighbour one base away suggests this may be a read error. Here the CDR3 reads CASIESRNNYGYTF. In nucleotides, the CDR3 is TGTGCCAGCATTGAATCCAGGAATAACTATGGCTACACCTTC. The chain uses TRBV28 and TRBJ1-2; D uncertain. V lost 7 bases and J lost 1, with 13 bases in between. The CDR3 spans 14 residues. Germline CDR1 MDHEN, CDR2 SYDVKM.

This clonotype was seen only a few times. A read error is possible here, since a much larger clone lies one base away. Likely a read error: the CDR3 ends without its conserved phenylalanine or tryptophan. Here the CDR3 reads CASSLRTNTEAFS. CDR3 DNA sequence: TGTGCCAGCAGCTTGCGGACGAACACTGAAGCTTTCTCT. The chain uses TRBV5-4 and TRBJ1-1; D gene unclear. The CDR3 spans 13 residues. Trimming stripped 1 base from V and 1 base from J, with 5 bases between. Per the germline V gene, CDR1 is SGHNT and CDR2 is YYREEE (reference sequence).

This clonotype was observed a single time. This chain uses TRBV11-1 with TRBJ2-1; D is unresolved. Germline values: CDR1 SGHAT, CDR2 FQDESV (reference sequence). The CDR3 runs to 13 residues. V lost 5 bases, J lost 5 bases, and 10 bases lay in between. The CDR3 nucleotides are TGTGCCAGCAGCGTTGGCCTGAACAATGAGCAGTTCTTC. Translated, it gives CASSVGLNNEQFF.

This clonotype has ten or more counts. The V call is TRBV21-1, the J call TRBJ1-1; TRBD1, the table's D call, lacks a check against the DNA. TRBV21-1 is an annotated pseudogene. CDR3 length: 18 residues. The CDR3 loop reads CASYFSFGGRGENTEAFF. For the CDR3, the DNA is TGTGCCAGCTACTTTTCTTTCGGGGGCCGGGGGGAGAACACTGAAGCTTTCTTT.

This chain links TRBV11-2 with TRBJ2-3; 11 bases fit TRBD2. CDR3 length equals 15 residues. CDR1 and CDR2 (germline): SGHAT, FQNNGV. V shed 5 bases and J 9 bases; nucleotides not matched to a gene: 10. CDR3 region: CASSPGLAGSNTQYF. The CDR3 nucleotides are TGTGCCAGCAGCCCTGGACTAGCGGGCTCAAACACGCAGTATTTT.

The V gene is TRBV7-9, the J gene TRBJ1-2; TRBD1 matches 7 bases. Germline V gene lookup returns CDR1 SEHNR and CDR2 FQNEAQ (reference sequence). The CDR3 is 14 residues long. The J segment lost 10 bases and the V segment lost 1 base, leaving 9 bases of the junction unmatched. As DNA, the CDR3 is TGTGCCAGCAGCTTAGGAAAGGGGGCACACGACTACACCTTC. Amino acids: CASSLGKGAHDYTF.

This clonotype was counted many times. This clone may be a read error of a much larger clone one base away. This chain connects TRBV4-1 to TRBJ2-3; D gene uncertain. Germline CDR1 is MGHRA and CDR2 is YSYEKL. The CDR3 spans 14 residues. The germline V and J ends were trimmed by 4 bases and 5 bases, with 13 bases remaining between them. CDR3 amino acids: CASSREFLVDTQYF. CDR3 coding DNA: TGCGCCAGCAGCCGAGAATTTTTGGTAGATACGCAGTATTTT.

As for this clonotype: Given the absence of the conserved phenylalanine or tryptophan at the CDR3 end, a read error is likely. This rearrangement joins TRBV11-2 to TRBJ2-1, with 8 positions matching TRBD2. CDR3 length: 17 residues. V dropped 7 bases and J dropped 9; count of bases not matched to a gene: 20. Germline CDR1 is SGHAT and CDR2 is FQNNGV. The CDR3 sequence: CASNPGLAWGGKGEQFI. As DNA, the CDR3 is TGTGCCAGCAACCCTGGACTAGCTTGGGGCGGTAAAGGTGAGCAGTTCATC.

Of note for this clonotype: The junction shows a germline mismatch at one end, possibly a read error. This sequence joins TRBV5-1 and TRBJ2-3; no definite D call. This CDR3 has 13 residues. Germline CDR1 SGHRS, CDR2 YFSETQ. This chain's CDR3 is CAISPLVVGTQYF. CDR3 DNA sequence: TGCGCCATCAGCCCCTTAGTCGTTGGAACGCAGTATTTT.

Comment on this clonotype: This may be a read error, as it is one base from a much larger clone. The rearrangement joins TRBV30 to TRBJ2-2; D is unresolved. Trimming left V 2 bases short and J 8 bases short, with 6 bases between. Germline V gene data show CDR1 as GTSNPN and CDR2 as SVGIG (reference sequence). The CDR3 is 11 residues long. The CDR3 DNA follows: TGTGCCTGGAGTACTCAAGGGGAGCTGTTTTTT. Its translation is CAWSTQGELFF.

This clonotype was seen just once. A clone one base away is much larger, so this may be a read error. The chain couples TRBV14 to TRBJ1-2; D perhaps matches TRBD1 (6 bases). The V gene lost 5 bases and the J gene lost 7 bases, with 14 bases spanning the gap. Per germline, CDR1 SGHDN and CDR2 FVKESK. The CDR3 totals 13 residues. The CDR3 nucleotides are TGTGCCAGCAGCATCACTCAGGGGACTGGCTACACCTTC. Translating gives CASSITQGTGYTF.

As concerns this clonotype: Given the absence of the conserved phenylalanine or tryptophan at the CDR3 end, a read error is likely. The chain employs TRBV11-2 and TRBJ1-2; D not certain. In germline, CDR1 is SGHAT, CDR2 FQNNGV. The CDR3 extends over 14 amino acids. CDR3 nucleotides: TGTGCCAGCAGTTTAGAGCCTATTAACTATGGCTACACCCTC. The encoded protein is CASSLEPINYGYTL.

Details on this clonotype: The germline gene is not matched at one end of the junction; a read error may be the cause. The chain is built from TRBV11-2 and TRBJ1-2; 7 nucleotides align to TRBD1. This CDR3 spans 14 amino acids. Germline V gives CDR1 SGHAT, CDR2 FQNNGV. CDR3 protein: CDSSLNRGFYGYTF. The CDR3 region has the DNA TGTGACAGCAGCTTGAACAGGGGATTCTATGGTTACACCTTC.

As concerns this clonotype: Germline and junction disagree at one end, which may indicate a read error. The chain carries TRBV6-6 and TRBJ2-1; 9 bases align to TRBD1. The CDR3 runs 13 residues. Germline CDR1 reads MNHNY; CDR2 reads SVGAGI (reference sequence). This chain's CDR3 is CASIRQGGNEQSF. CDR3 nucleotides: TGTGCCAGCATCAGACAGGGGGGCAATGAGCAGTCCTTC.